A selection of T cell receptor beta chains follows, all from one sample in a study of T cell responses to AZD1222 COVID-19 vaccine. Some clones are missing from TCRdb's copy, which holds only in-frame ones; the method was immunoSEQ multiplex PCR. The table lists roughly 80,000 clones, approximately 90% of them singletons. This specimen consisted of peripheral blood, obtained on day 0 of AZD1222 vaccination. These receptors were collected from an adult in good health. The CDR3 runs from the conserved cysteine through the conserved F or W. The D gene is left open where the match is weak. A row's size may be missing; if present it is once, few, many or a size class.

abundance,d_gene,j_gene,v_gene,CDR3aa,CDR3nt
.,.,TRBJ1-5,TRBV5-1,CASSLEAGNQPQHF,TGCGCCAGCAGCCTCGAAGCGGGCAATCAGCCCCAGCATTTT
.,.,TRBJ2-7,TRBV14,CASSPRGISYEQYF,TGTGCCAGCAGCCCCCGGGGGATTTCCTACGAGCAGTACTTC
.,TRBD1,TRBJ1-1,TRBV5-6,CASSLVDRGTEAFF,TGTGCCAGCAGCTTGGTCGACAGGGGCACTGAAGCTTTCTTT
.,TRBD1,TRBJ1-4,TRBV4-3,CASSQDLRRGGTNEKLFF,TGCGCCAGCAGCCAAGATCTTCGCAGGGGGGGAACTAATGAAAAACTGTTTTTT
.,TRBD1,TRBJ2-2,TRBV7-3,CASRPGTGNTGELFF,TGTGCCAGCAGGCCCGGGACAGGGAACACCGGGGAGCTGTTTTTT
.,.,TRBJ1-4,TRBV29-1,CSVVEAGEKLFF,TGCAGCGTTGTGGAGGCGGGGGAAAAACTGTTTTTT
.,TRBD2,TRBJ2-5,TRBV5-1,CASSLRRGAETQYF,TGCGCCAGCAGCTTGAGGCGGGGGGCAGAGACCCAGTACTTC
.,.,TRBJ1-5,TRBV12-3/TRBV12-4,CASGYLSNQPQHF,TGTGCCAGCGGATATCTCAGCAATCAGCCCCAGCATTTT
.,.,TRBJ2-2,TRBV6-5,CASTLSRNTGELFF,TGTGCCAGCACCCTCTCCAGGAACACCGGGGAGCTGTTTTTT
.,.,TRBJ1-5,TRBV7-8,CASSSFLENQPQHF,TGTGCCAGCAGCTCCTTTTTGGAAAATCAGCCCCAGCATTTT
.,.,TRBJ1-1,TRBV6-9,CANIGGENTEAFF,TGTGCCAACATCGGAGGGGAGAACACTGAAGCTTTCTTT
.,.,TRBJ2-1,TRBV12-3/TRBV12-4,CASIYALGEQFF,TGTGCCAGCATTTATGCTCTGGGGGAGCAGTTCTTC
.,TRBD1,TRBJ2-7,TRBV7-2,CASSYGTGTGSYEQYF,TGTGCCAGCAGCTATGGGACCGGGACAGGATCCTACGAGCAGTACTTC
.,TRBD1,TRBJ1-1,TRBV19,CAAGQGFEAFF,TGTGCCGCGGGACAGGGTTTTGAAGCTTTCTTT
.,TRBD2,TRBJ2-7,TRBV9,CASSGGTSGGHEQYF,TGTGCCAGCAGCGGAGGGACTAGCGGGGGACACGAGCAGTACTTC
.,TRBD2,TRBJ2-3,TRBV5-4,CASSFEGLAGGGGDTQYF,TGTGCCAGCAGCTTTGAGGGCCTCGCGGGGGGCGGGGGAGATACGCAGTATTTT
.,.,TRBJ1-2,TRBV18,CASSSAGKNGYTF,TGTGCCAGCTCGTCGGCAGGGAAAAATGGCTACACCTTC
.,TRBD1,TRBJ1-3,TRBV9,CASSSDRVSGNTIYF,TGTGCCAGCAGCTCGGACAGGGTCTCTGGAAACACCATATATTTT
.,.,TRBJ1-2,TRBV5-4,CASSLGTANYGYTF,TGTGCCAGCAGCCTCGGGACCGCAAACTATGGCTACACCTTC
.,.,TRBJ1-4,TRBV12-3/TRBV12-4,CASRVGEKLFF,TGTGCCAGCAGGGTTGGGGAAAAACTGTTTTTT
.,.,TRBJ1-2,TRBV9,CASSPHLPDDYGYTF,TGTGCCAGCAGCCCACACCTCCCAGACGATTATGGCTACACCTTC
.,.,TRBJ2-1,TRBV11-2,CATQLSSYNEQFF,TGTGCCACCCAATTGAGCTCCTACAATGAGCAGTTCTTC
.,.,TRBJ1-2,TRBV12-3/TRBV12-4,CASSFGVYGYTF,TGTGCCAGCAGTTTCGGGGTCTATGGCTACACCTTC
.,TRBD1,TRBJ2-7,TRBV4-1,CASSNSQGDYEQYF,TGCGCCAGCAGCAACTCACAGGGGGACTACGAGCAGTACTTC
medium-sized,.,TRBJ2-3,TRBV25-1,CASVSVSRTDTQYF,TGTGCCAGCGTGAGCGTTAGTCGCACAGATACGCAGTATTTT
.,.,TRBJ1-5,TRBV6-5,CASSQSGSNQPQHF,TGTGCCAGCAGCCAGAGTGGAAGCAATCAGCCCCAGCATTTT
.,.,TRBJ1-5,TRBV4-1,CASSQTGLSNQPQHF,TGCGCCAGCAGCCAAACCGGACTCTCAAATCAGCCCCAGCATTTT
.,TRBD2,TRBJ2-1,TRBV6-4,CASTASGGAGEQFF,TGTGCCAGCACTGCTAGCGGGGGGGCTGGAGAGCAGTTCTTC
.,TRBD1,TRBJ2-6,TRBV10-3,CASQGQVILSGANVLTF,TGTGCCAGCCAGGGACAGGTTATACTCTCTGGGGCCAACGTCCTGACTTTC
once,TRBD1,TRBJ2-1,TRBV18,CASSTQGALSNEQFF,TGTGCCAGCTCTACTCAGGGGGCCCTTTCCAATGAGCAGTTCTTC